The clone carrying this T cell receptor beta chain has just a few counts. The data derive from a study of blood T cell repertoires in COVID-19. Trimming removed 5 bases from V and 10 bases from J, with 17 bases in between. Germline CDR1 and CDR2: KGHDR and SFDVKD. The CDR3 has 15 amino acids. Some clones are missing from TCRdb's copy, which holds only in-frame ones; the method was immunoSEQ multiplex PCR. In the table there are about 300,000 clones, around 86% of which are singletons. The TCR was taken from a man aged 25 to 45 who had recovered from COVID-19. The rearrangement joins TRBV24-1 to TRBJ1-6; possibly TRBD1 for D (5 bases). Input material: PBMCs or T cells enriched from blood (not recorded which). The CDR3 bases are TGTGCCACCAGTGCCTCCGCGCCGGGGGGGTCACCCCTCCACTTT. It translates to CATSASAPGGSPLHF.